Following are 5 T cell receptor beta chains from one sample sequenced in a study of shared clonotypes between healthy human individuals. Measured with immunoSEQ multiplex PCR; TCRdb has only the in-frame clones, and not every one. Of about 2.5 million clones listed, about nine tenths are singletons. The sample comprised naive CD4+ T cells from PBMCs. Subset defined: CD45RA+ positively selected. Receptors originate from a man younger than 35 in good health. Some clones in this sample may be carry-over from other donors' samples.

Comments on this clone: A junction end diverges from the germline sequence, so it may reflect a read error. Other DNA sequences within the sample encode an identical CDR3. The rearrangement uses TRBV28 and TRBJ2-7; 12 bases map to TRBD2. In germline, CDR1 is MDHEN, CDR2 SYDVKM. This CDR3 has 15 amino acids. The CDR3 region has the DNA TGTGCCAGCAGTCTGACTAGCGGGAGATACAACGAGCAATACTTC. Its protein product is CASSLTSGRYNEQYF.

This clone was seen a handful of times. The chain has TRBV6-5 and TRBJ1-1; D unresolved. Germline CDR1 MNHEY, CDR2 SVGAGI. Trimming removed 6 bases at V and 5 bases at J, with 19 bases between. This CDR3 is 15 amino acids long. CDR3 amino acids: CASSRPGPPETEAFF. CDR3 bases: TGTGCCAGCAGCCGCCCAGGCCCCCCGGAGACTGAAGCTTTCTTT.

The CDR3 sequence: CSVEDRLTQETQYF. The CDR3 bases are TGCAGCGTTGAAGATCGGTTGACCCAAGAGACCCAGTACTTC. The V call is TRBV29-1, the J call TRBJ2-5; D is ambiguous. This CDR3 spans 14 amino acids. Trimming took off 0 bases at V and 1 base at J, with 9 bases between the two ends. Germline CDR1 SQVTM, CDR2 ANQGSEA.

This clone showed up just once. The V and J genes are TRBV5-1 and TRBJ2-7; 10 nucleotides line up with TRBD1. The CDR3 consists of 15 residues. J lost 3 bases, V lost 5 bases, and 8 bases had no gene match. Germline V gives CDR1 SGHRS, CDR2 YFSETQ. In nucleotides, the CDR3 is TGCGCCAGCAGGCCCCCGGGACAGGGGCGCTACGAGCAGTACTTC. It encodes CASRPPGQGRYEQYF.

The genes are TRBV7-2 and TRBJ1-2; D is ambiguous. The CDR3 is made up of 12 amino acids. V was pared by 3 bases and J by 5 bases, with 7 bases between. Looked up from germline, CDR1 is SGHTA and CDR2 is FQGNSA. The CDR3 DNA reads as TGTGCCAGCAGCTTTTTGGGTTATGGCTACACCTTC. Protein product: CASSFLGYGYTF. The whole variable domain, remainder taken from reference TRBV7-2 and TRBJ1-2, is GAGVSQSPSNKVTEKGKDVELRCDPISGHTALYWYRQSLGQGLEFLIYFQGNSAPDKSGLPSDRFSAERTGGSVSTLTIQRTQQEDSAVYLCASSFLGYGYTFGSGTRLTVV.